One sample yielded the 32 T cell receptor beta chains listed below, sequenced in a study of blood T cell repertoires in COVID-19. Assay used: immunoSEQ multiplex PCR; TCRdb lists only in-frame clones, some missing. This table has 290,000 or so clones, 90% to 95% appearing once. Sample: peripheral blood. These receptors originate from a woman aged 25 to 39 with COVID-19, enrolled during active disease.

The CDR3 sequence: CASSRPSGKNTGELFF. The DNA for the CDR3 is TGCGCCAGCAGCCGCCCTAGCGGCAAGAACACCGGGGAGCTGTTTTTT. The chain links TRBV4-1 to TRBJ2-2, with 7 bases lining up with TRBD2. CDR1 is MGHRA, CDR2 YSYEKL, per germline. CDR3 size: 16 residues. After removal of 4 bases from V and 1 base from J, the junction contained 6 bases not matched to a gene.

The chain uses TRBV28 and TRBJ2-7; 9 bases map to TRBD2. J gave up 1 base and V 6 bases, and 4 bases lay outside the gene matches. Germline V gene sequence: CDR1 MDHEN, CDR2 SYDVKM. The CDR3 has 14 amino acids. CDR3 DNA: TGTGCCAGCAGATCTAGCGGGACGTCCTACGAGCAGTACTTC. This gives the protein CASRSSGTSYEQYF.

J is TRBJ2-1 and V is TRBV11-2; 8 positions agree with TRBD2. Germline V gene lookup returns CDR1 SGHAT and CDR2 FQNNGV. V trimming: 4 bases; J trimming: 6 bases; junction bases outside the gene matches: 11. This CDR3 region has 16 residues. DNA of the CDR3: TGTGCCAGCAGCTCGGTAGCGGGACCCTTGGGCAATGAGCAGTTCTTC. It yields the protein CASSSVAGPLGNEQFF.

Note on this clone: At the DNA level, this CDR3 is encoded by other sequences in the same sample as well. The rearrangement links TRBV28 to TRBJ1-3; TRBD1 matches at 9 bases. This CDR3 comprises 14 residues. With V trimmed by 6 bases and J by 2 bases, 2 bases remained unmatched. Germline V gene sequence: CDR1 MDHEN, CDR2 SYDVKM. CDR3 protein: CASSRTGAGNTIYF. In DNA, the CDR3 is TGTGCCAGCAGCCGGACAGGGGCTGGAAACACCATATATTTT.

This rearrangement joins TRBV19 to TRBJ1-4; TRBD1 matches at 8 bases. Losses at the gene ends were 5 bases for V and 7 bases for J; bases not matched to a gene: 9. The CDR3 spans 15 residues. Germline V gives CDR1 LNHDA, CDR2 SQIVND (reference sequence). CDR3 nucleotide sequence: TGTGCCAGTAGTCCGACAGGGGATGGCGGTGAAAAACTGTTTTTT. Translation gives CASSPTGDGGEKLFF.

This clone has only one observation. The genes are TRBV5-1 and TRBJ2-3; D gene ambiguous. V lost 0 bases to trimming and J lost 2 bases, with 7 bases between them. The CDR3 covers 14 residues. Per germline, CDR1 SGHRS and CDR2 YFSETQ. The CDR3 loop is CASSLATVTDTQYF. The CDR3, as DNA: TGCGCCAGCAGCTTGGCAACTGTCACAGATACGCAGTATTTT.

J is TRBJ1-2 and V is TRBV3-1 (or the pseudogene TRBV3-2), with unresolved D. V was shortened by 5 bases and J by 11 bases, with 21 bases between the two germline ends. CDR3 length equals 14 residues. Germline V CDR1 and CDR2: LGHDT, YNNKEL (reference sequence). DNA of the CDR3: TGTGCCAGCAGCTTACTCTTGGGCCCCACCCCTTACACCTTC. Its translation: CASSLLLGPTPYTF.

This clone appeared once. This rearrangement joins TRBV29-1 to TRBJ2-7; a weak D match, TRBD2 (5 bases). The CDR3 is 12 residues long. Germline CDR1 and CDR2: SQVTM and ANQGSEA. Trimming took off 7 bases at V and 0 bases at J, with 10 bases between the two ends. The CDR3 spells CSGQTTSYEQYF. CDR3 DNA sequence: TGCAGCGGCCAGACTACCTCCTACGAGCAGTACTTC.

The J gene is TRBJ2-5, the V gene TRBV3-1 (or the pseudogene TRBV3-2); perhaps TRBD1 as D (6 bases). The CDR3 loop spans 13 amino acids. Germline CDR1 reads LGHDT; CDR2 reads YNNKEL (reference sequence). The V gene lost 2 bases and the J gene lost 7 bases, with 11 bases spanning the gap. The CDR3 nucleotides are TGTGCCAGCAGCCAAAGAGAGACAGGGACCCAGTACTTC. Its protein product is CASSQRETGTQYF.

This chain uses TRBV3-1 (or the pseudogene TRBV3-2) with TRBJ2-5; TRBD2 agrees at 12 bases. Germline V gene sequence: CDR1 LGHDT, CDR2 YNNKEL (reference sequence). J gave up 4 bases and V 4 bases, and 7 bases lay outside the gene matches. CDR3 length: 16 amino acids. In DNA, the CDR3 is TGTGCCAGCAGCCTGACTAGCGGGAGCAATGGAGAGACCCAGTACTTC. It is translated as CASSLTSGSNGETQYF.

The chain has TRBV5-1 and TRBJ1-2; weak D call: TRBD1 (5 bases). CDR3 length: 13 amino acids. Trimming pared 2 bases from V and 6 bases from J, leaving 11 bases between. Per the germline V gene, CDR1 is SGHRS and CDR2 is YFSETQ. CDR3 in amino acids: CASSFGRVDGYTF. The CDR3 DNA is TGCGCCAGCAGCTTCGGCAGGGTGGATGGCTACACCTTC.

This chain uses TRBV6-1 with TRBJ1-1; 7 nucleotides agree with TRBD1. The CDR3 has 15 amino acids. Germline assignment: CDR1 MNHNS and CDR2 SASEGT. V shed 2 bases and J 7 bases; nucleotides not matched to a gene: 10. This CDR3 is CASSELDRSGIEAFF. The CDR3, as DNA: TGTGCCAGCAGTGAATTGGACAGGTCGGGGATTGAAGCTTTCTTT.

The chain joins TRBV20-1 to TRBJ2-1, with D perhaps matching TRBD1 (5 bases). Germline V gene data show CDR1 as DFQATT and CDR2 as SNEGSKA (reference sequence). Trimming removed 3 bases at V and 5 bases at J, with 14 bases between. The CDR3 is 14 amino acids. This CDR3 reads CSASRGWADNEQFF. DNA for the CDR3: TGCAGTGCTAGTAGGGGTTGGGCGGACAATGAGCAGTTCTTC.

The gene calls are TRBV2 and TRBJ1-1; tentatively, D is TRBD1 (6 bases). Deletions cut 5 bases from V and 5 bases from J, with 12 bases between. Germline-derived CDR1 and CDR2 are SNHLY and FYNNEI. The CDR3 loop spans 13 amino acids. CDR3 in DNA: TGTGCCAGCAGTTCCGGGACAAAGACTGAAGCTTTCTTT. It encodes CASSSGTKTEAFF. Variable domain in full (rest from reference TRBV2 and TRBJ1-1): EPEVTQTPSHQVTQMGQEVILRCVPISNHLYFYWYRQILGQKVEFLVSFYNNEISEKSEIFDDQFSVERPDGSNFTLKIRSTKLEDSAMYFCASSSGTKTEAFFGQGTRLTVV.

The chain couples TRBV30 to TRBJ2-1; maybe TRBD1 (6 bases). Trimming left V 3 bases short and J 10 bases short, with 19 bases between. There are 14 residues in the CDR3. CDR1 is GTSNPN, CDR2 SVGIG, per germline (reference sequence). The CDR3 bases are TGTGCCTGGAGCCTTGACAGGCTCCGACCGGAGCAGTTCTTC. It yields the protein CAWSLDRLRPEQFF.

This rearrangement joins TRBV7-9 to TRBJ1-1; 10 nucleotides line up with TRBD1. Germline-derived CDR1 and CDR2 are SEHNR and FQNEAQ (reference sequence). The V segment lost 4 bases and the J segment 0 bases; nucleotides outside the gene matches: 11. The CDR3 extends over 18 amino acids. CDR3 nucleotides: TGTGCCAGCAGCTCACTCCTCGGGACAGGGGCCATGAACACTGAAGCTTTCTTT. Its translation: CASSSLLGTGAMNTEAFF.

CDR3 loop: CASSPDSGTNEQYF. The CDR3 DNA follows: TGTGCCAGCAGTCCTGATTCGGGGACAAACGAGCAGTACTTC. This chain uses TRBV6-5 with TRBJ2-7; TRBD1 might be the D (6 bases). Trimming pared 5 bases from V and 5 bases from J, leaving 16 bases between. CDR3 size: 14 residues. From germline, CDR1 is MNHEY and CDR2 SVGAGI.

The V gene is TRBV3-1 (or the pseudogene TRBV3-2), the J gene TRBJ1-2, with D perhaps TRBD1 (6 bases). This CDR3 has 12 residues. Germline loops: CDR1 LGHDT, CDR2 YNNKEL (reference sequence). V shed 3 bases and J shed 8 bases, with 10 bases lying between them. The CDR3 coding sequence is TGTGCCAGCAGCCAGGGGGCGCGAGGCTACACCTTC. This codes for CASSQGARGYTF.

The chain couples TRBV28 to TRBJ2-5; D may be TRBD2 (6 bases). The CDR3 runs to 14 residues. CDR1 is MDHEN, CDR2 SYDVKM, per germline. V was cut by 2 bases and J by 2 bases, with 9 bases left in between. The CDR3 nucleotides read TGTGCCAGCAGTTTAGAGGACTATCAAGAGACCCAGTACTTC. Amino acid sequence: CASSLEDYQETQYF.

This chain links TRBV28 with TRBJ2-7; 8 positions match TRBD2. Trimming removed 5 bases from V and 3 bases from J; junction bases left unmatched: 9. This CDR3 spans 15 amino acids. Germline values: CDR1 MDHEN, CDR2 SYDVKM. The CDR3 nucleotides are TGTGCCAGCAGTAAAGGGCGGGAGGCGAACTACGAGCAGTACTTC. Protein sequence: CASSKGREANYEQYF. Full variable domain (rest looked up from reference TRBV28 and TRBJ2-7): DVKVTQSSRYLVKRTGEKVFLECVQDMDHENMFWYRQDPGLGLRLIYFSYDVKMKEKGDIPEGYSVSREKKERFSLILESASTNQTSMYLCASSKGREANYEQYFGPGTRLTVT.

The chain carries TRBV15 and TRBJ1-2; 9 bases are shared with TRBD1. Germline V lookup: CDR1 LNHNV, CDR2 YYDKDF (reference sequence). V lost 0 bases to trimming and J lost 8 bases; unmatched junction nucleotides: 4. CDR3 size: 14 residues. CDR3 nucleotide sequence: TGTGCCACCAGCAGAGATAGGACAGGGGAAGGCTACACCTTC. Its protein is CATSRDRTGEGYTF. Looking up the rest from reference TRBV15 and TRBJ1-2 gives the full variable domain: DAMVIQNPRYQVTQFGKPVTLSCSQTLNHNVMYWYQQKSSQAPKLLFHYYDKDFNNEADTPDNFQSRRPNTSFCFLDIRSPGLGDTAMYLCATSRDRTGEGYTFGSGTRLTVV.

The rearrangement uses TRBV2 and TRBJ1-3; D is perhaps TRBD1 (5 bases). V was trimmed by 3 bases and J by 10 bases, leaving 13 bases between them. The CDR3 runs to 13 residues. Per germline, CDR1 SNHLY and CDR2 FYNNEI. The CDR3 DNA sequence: TGTGCCAGCAGTGACCGCAGGGATAATACCATATATTTT. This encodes CASSDRRDNTIYF.

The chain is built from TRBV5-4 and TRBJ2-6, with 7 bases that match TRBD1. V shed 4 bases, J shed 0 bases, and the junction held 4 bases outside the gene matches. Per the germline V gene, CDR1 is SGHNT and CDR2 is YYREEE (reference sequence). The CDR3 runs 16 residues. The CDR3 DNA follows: TGTGCCAGCAGCCCCGACAGGGCCTCTGGGGCCAACGTCCTGACTTTC. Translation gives CASSPDRASGANVLTF.

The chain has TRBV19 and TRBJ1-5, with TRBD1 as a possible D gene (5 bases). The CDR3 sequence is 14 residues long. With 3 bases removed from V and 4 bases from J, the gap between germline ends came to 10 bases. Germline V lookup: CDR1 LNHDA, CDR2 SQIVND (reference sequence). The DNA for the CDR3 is TGTGCCAGTAGTATTCTGGAGGGGAATCAGCCCCAGCATTTT. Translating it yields CASSILEGNQPQHF.

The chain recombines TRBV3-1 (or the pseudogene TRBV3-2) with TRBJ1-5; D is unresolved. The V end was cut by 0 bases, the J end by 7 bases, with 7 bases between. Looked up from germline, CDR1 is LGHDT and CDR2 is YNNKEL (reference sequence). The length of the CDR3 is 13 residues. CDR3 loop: CASSQDLFQPQHF. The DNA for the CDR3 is TGTGCCAGCAGCCAAGATCTCTTCCAGCCCCAGCATTTT.

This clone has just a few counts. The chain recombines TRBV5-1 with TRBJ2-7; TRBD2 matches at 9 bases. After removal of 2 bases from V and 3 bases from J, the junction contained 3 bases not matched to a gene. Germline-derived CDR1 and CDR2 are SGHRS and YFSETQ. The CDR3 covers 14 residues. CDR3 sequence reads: CASSFSGSDYEQYF. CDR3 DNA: TGCGCCAGCAGCTTTAGCGGGAGCGACTACGAGCAGTACTTC.

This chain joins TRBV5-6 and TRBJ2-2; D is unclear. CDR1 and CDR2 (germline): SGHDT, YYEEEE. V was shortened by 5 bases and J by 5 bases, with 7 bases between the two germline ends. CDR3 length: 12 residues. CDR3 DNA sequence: TGTGCCAGCAGTTCCACAACCGGGGAGCTGTTTTTT. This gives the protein CASSSTTGELFF.

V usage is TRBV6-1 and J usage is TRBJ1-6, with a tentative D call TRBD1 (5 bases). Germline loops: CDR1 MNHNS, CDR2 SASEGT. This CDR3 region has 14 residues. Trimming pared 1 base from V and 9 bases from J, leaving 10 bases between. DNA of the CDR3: TGTGCCAGCAGTGAAGGGCAGGGCGGTTCACCCCTCCACTTT. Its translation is CASSEGQGGSPLHF.

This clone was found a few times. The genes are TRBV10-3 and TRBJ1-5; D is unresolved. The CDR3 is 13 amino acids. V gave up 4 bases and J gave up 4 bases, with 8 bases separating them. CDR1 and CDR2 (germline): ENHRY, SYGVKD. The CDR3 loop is CAISAELNQPQHF. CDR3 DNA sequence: TGTGCCATCAGTGCCGAGTTGAATCAGCCCCAGCATTTT.

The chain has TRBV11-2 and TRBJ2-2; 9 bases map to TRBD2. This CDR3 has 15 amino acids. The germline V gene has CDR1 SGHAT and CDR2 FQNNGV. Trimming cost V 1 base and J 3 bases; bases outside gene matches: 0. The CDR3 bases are TGTGCCAGCAGCTTAGTAGCGGGAGACACCGGGGAGCTGTTTTTT. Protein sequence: CASSLVAGDTGELFF.

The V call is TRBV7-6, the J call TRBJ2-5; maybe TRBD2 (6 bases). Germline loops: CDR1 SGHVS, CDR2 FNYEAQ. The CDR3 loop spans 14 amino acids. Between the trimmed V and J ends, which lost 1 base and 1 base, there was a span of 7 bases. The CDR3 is CASSLGGVQETQYF. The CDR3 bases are TGTGCCAGCAGCTTAGGGGGGGTCCAAGAGACCCAGTACTTC. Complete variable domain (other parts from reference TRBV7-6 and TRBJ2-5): GAGVSQSPRYKVTKRGQDVALRCDPISGHVSLYWYRQALGQGPEFLTYFNYEAQQDKSGLPNDRFSAERPEGSISTLTIQRTEQRDSAMYRCASSLGGVQETQYFGPGTRLLVL.

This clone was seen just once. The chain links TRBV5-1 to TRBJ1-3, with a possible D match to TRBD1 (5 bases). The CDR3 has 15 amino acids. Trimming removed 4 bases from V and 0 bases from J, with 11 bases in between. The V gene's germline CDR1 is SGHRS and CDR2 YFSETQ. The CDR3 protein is CASSQDTISGNTIYF. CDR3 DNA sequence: TGCGCCAGCAGCCAGGACACAATCTCTGGAAACACCATATATTTT.